A selection of T cell receptor beta chains follows, all from one sample in a study of cytomegalovirus exposure and HLA in healthy donors. Using immunoSEQ multiplex PCR, the repertoire was profiled, and TCRdb retains in-frame clones only, with some absent. Counted here are 110,000 to 150,000 clones, over 80% occurring once; the ten biggest clones make up about 1.2%. The sample was PBMCs. The receptors were gathered from a female donor in good health and CMV-seronegative. The CDR3 runs from the conserved cysteine through the conserved F or W. Each record gives: J gene, clone size, V gene, D gene, CDR3 protein, CDR3 DNA. D genes are given only for firm matches. Not all rows give a size; the values are once, few, many and, for expanded clones, a class.

>TRBJ2-2|-|TRBV7-2|TRBD2
CASSNQGLGTGELFF
TGTGCCAGCAGCAACCAGGGACTAGGCACCGGGGAGCTGTTTTTT
>TRBJ1-1|-|TRBV12-5|-
CASGSPTEAFF
TGTGCTAGTGGTTCTCCCACTGAAGCTTTCTTT
>TRBJ1-4|-|TRBV5-8|TRBD1
CASSKAGTGSEKLFF
TGTGCCAGCAGCAAAGCCGGGACAGGTAGCGAAAAACTGTTTTTT
>TRBJ1-1|-|TRBV7-6|-
CASRNDMNTEAFF
TGTGCCAGCAGGAACGACATGAACACTGAAGCTTTCTTT
>TRBJ1-1|few|TRBV4-1|TRBD1
CASSLQGGTEAFF
TGCGCCAGCAGTCTACAGGGGGGAACTGAAGCTTTCTTT
>TRBJ2-7|-|TRBV5-1|TRBD2
CASSLSFTSGSEQYF
TGCGCCAGCAGCTTGAGTTTTACTAGCGGGAGCGAGCAGTACTTC
>TRBJ2-1|-|TRBV11-1|TRBD2
CASSLAGLAYNEQFF
TGTGCCAGCAGCTTAGCGGGACTAGCATACAATGAGCAGTTCTTC
>TRBJ1-2|-|TRBV5-8|-
CASSLYSAYGYTF
TGTGCCAGCAGCTTGTACAGTGCCTATGGCTACACCTTC
>TRBJ2-1|-|TRBV27|-
CASSLGGANEQFF
TGTGCCAGCAGTTTGGGGGGGGCAAATGAGCAGTTCTTC
>TRBJ2-5|few|TRBV5-6|-
CASSYAGGTQYF
TGTGCCAGCAGCTATGCCGGTGGGACCCAGTACTTC
>TRBJ1-1|once|TRBV7-6|TRBD1
CASSALAGGTEAFF
TGTGCCAGCAGCGCCTTGGCAGGGGGGACTGAAGCTTTCTTT
>TRBJ2-7|-|TRBV27|TRBD2
CASSNVPGGSLSYEQYF
TGTGCCAGCAGCAACGTCCCAGGCGGGAGCCTCTCCTACGAGCAGTACTTC
>TRBJ1-1|few|TRBV10-2|-
CASASMNTEAFF
TGCGCCAGCGCGAGCATGAACACTGAAGCTTTCTTT
>TRBJ2-7|-|TRBV28|TRBD1
CASSFGTGGWEQYF
TGTGCCAGCAGTTTTGGGACAGGGGGTTGGGAGCAGTACTTC
>TRBJ2-1|-|TRBV11-3|TRBD1
CASSPRQGNEQFF
TGTGCCAGCAGCCCCCGACAGGGTAATGAGCAGTTCTTC
>TRBJ1-3|-|TRBV19|TRBD1
CASSDRGPFSGNTIYF
TGTGCCAGTAGCGACAGGGGGCCGTTCTCTGGAAACACCATATATTTT
>TRBJ2-7|once|TRBV6-6|TRBD1
CASSYTGQATYEQYF
TGTGCCAGCAGTTACACCGGACAGGCGACCTACGAGCAGTACTTC
>TRBJ1-5|few|TRBV13|-
CASSLGGGRNQPQHF
TGTGCCAGCAGCTTAGGGGGAGGTCGCAATCAGCCCCAGCATTTT
>TRBJ1-1|-|TRBV5-5|-
CASSKLMGHLNTEAFF
TGTGCCAGCAGCAAACTAATGGGACACTTGAACACTGAAGCTTTCTTT
>TRBJ1-1|once|TRBV9|TRBD1
CASSVATGGTGSTFF
TGTGCCAGCAGCGTAGCTACTGGAGGGACAGGGTCGACTTTCTTT
>TRBJ1-5|-|TRBV9|-
CASSEGYSNQPQHF
TGTGCCAGCAGTGAGGGCTATAGCAATCAGCCCCAGCATTTT
>TRBJ2-1|-|TRBV6-6|TRBD1
CASSPSRDRNNEQFF
TGTGCCAGCAGTCCCTCCCGGGACAGGAACAATGAGCAGTTCTTC
>TRBJ2-2|once|TRBV5-6|TRBD1
CASSLAGQVSLWGELFF
TGTGCCAGCAGCTTGGCCGGACAGGTTTCTTTATGGGGGGAGCTGTTTTTT
>TRBJ2-6|-|TRBV11-2|-
CASSLPLGGPQGANVLTF
TGTGCCAGCAGCTTACCCCTTGGAGGTCCCCAAGGGGCCAACGTCCTGACTTTC
>TRBJ2-1|-|TRBV27|TRBD2
CASSELAGSQEQFF
TGTGCCAGCAGTGAACTAGCGGGGAGCCAGGAGCAGTTCTTC
>TRBJ2-5|-|TRBV27|-
CASSLRHPSVETQYF
TGTGCCAGCAGTTTACGACACCCTAGCGTGGAGACCCAGTACTTC
>TRBJ2-7|-|TRBV19|-
CASSITPSYEQYF
TGTGCCAGTAGTATAACACCCTCCTACGAGCAGTACTTC
>TRBJ1-2|-|TRBV6-4|-
CASSDSKNGIGGYTF
TGTGCCAGCAGTGACTCGAAGAACGGGATTGGGGGCTACACCTTC
>TRBJ2-7|-|TRBV27|TRBD2
CASSPTGLRSSYEQYF
TGTGCCAGCAGTCCGACGGGACTAAGGAGCTCCTACGAGCAGTACTTC
>TRBJ2-2|-|TRBV27|TRBD1
CASSPGQVLNTGELFF
TGTGCCAGCAGCCCGGGACAGGTCCTAAACACCGGGGAGCTGTTTTTT
>TRBJ2-3|-|TRBV18|-
CASSPRGGTDTQYF
TGTGCCAGCTCACCGCGTGGAGGCACAGATACGCAGTATTTT
>TRBJ2-3|-|TRBV7-3|TRBD2
CASSPRGGSGRITDTQYF
TGTGCCAGCAGCCCACGAGGCGGTAGCGGGAGGATTACAGATACGCAGTATTTT
>TRBJ2-6|-|TRBV5-8|-
CASSLIKTFSGANVLTF
TGTGCCAGCAGCTTGATAAAGACTTTCTCTGGGGCCAACGTCCTGACTTTC
>TRBJ2-3|-|TRBV5-1|-
CASSPDQATDTQYF
TGCGCCAGCAGCCCCGACCAGGCCACAGATACGCAGTATTTT
>TRBJ2-5|-|TRBV5-1|TRBD1
CASTTGNAQETQYF
TGCGCCAGCACGACAGGGAACGCCCAAGAGACCCAGTACTTC
>TRBJ2-6|-|TRBV27|TRBD2
CASSGTSGGFGANVLTF
TGTGCCAGCAGTGGCACTAGCGGGGGATTTGGGGCCAACGTCCTGACTTTC
>TRBJ1-1|-|TRBV5-4|TRBD1
CASSLQGVNTEAFF
TGTGCCAGCAGCTTACAGGGGGTGAACACTGAAGCTTTCTTT
>TRBJ2-7|-|TRBV21-1|-
CASSKTVQGGYEQYF
TGTGCCAGCAGCAAGACGGTACAGGGTGGCTACGAGCAGTACTTC
>TRBJ2-1|-|TRBV6-4|TRBD1
CASSEHGRQGSYNEQFF
TGTGCCAGCAGTGAACACGGACGACAGGGGTCCTACAATGAGCAGTTCTTC
>TRBJ1-2|once|TRBV29-1|-
CSVAGSHGYTF
TGCAGCGTGGCGGGGAGCCATGGCTACACCTTC
>TRBJ1-5|few|TRBV7-9|-
CASSPQGSNQPQHF
TGTGCCAGCAGCCCCCAGGGTAGCAATCAGCCCCAGCATTTT
>TRBJ1-5|-|TRBV7-7|-
CASSPGQPQHF
TGTGCCAGCAGCCCAGGCCAGCCCCAGCATTTT
>TRBJ2-7|-|TRBV5-6|TRBD2
CASSSGLAYLEQYF
TGTGCCAGCAGCTCCGGACTAGCGTACCTTGAGCAGTACTTC
>TRBJ2-1|-|TRBV19|TRBD1
CASSTYRDRYNEQFF
TGTGCCAGTAGTACTTACAGGGACAGGTACAATGAGCAGTTCTTC
>TRBJ1-1|-|TRBV7-2|-
CASSLTDRNTEAFF
TGTGCCAGCAGCCTGACGGACAGGAACACTGAAGCTTTCTTT
>TRBJ1-5|-|TRBV27|-
CASSLVGRSYDQPQHF
TGTGCCAGCAGTTTGGTGGGCAGATCATACGATCAGCCCCAGCATTTT